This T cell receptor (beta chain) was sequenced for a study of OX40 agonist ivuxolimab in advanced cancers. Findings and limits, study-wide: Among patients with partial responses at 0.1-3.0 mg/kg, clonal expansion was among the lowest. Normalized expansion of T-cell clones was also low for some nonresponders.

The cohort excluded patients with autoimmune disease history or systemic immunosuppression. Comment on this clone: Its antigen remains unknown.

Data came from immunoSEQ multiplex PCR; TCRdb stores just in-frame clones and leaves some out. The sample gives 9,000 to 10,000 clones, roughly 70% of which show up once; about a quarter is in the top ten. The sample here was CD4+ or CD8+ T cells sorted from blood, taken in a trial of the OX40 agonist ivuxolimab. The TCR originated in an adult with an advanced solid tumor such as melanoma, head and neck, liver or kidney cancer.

CDR3 in amino acids: CASNTQLYNSPLHF. Written as DNA, the CDR3 is TGTGCCAGTAACACACAGCTTTACAATTCACCCCTCCACTTT. The chain uses TRBV19 and TRBJ1-6; D unresolved. The CDR3 covers 14 residues. Trimming left V 7 bases short and J 7 bases short, with 14 bases between. Germline CDR1 reads LNHDA; CDR2 reads SQIVND (reference sequence).